The sequence of this T cell receptor beta chain was determined in a study of CD8 T cells in Susac syndrome. Germline V lookup: CDR1 GTSNPN, CDR2 SVGIG (reference sequence). V trimming: 2 bases; J trimming: 8 bases; junction bases outside the gene matches: 2. The CDR3 is 11 amino acids. The authors reverse transcribed roughly 0.5 to 1 ug RNA with random hexamers. The authors amplified TCR beta CDR3 across 54 Vbeta and 13 Jbeta using immunoSEQ multiplex PCR. MiXCR, applied by TCRdb to the immunoSEQ multiplex PCR reads, yields one record per CDR3 protein. The profile covers roughly 200,000 distinct CDR3 sequences, with just under 95% appearing a single time and approximately 0.08% taken by the ten largest.

This TCR came from a human donor with multiple sclerosis. The gene calls are TRBV30 and TRBJ1-2, with 7 bases matching TRBD1. Sequenced: CD4+ T cells from PBMCs. DNA of the CDR3: TGTGCCTGGAGTTCAGGGGGAGGCTACACCTTC. Its translation: CAWSSGGGYTF.